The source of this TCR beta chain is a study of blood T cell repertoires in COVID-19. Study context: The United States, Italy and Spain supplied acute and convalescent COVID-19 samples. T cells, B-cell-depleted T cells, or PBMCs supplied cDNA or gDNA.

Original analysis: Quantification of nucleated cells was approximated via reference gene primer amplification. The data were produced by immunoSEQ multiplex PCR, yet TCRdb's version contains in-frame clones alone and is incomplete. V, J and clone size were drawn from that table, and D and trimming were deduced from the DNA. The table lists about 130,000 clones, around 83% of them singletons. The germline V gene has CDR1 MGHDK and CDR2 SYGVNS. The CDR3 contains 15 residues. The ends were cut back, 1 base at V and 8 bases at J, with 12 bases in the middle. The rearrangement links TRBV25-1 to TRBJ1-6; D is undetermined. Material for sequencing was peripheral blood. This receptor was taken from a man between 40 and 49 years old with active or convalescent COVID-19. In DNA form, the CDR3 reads TGTGCCAGCAGTGAATCTGGCAGTAGCTATTCACCCCTCCACTTT. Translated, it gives CASSESGSSYSPLHF.